The clone carrying this T cell receptor (beta chain) occurred once. The antigen remains undetermined. The CDR3 consists of 12 residues. Germline V gene sequence: CDR1 MNHEY, CDR2 SMNVEV (reference sequence). Trimming pared 4 bases from V and 5 bases from J, leaving 8 bases between. The sample comes from a study of cytomegalovirus exposure and HLA in healthy donors. Whole-study findings and limits: Later analysis demonstrated an association between a missense DCLRE1C variant and TCR beta V- and J-gene trimming. A likely sequencing artifact accounted for one observed cluster of highly shared sequence variants.

The PCR contained 60 Vbeta and 13 Jbeta primers. Assay: immunoSEQ multiplex PCR; the TCRdb copy retains only in-frame clones and omits some. There are 150,000 to 200,000 clones in the sample; roughly four fifths occur only once, and approximately 8% lies in the top ten. Sequencing was carried out using PBMCs. This chain connects TRBV27 to TRBJ2-5; no firm D call. The receptor was isolated from a male donor in good health and CMV-seropositive. The CDR3 region is CASSSPPETQYF. The CDR3 DNA reads TGTGCCAGCAGTTCCCCTCCGGAGACCCAGTACTTC.